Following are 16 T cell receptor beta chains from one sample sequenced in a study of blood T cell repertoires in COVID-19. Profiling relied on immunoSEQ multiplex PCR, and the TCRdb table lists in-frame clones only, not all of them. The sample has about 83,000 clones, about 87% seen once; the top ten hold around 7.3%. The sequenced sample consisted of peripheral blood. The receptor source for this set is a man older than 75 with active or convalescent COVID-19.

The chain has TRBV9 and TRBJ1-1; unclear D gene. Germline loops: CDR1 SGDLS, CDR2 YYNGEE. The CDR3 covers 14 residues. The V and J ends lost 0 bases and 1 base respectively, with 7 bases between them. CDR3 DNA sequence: TGTGCCAGCAGCGTAGACAACAGGAACACTGAAGCTTTCTTT. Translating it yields CASSVDNRNTEAFF. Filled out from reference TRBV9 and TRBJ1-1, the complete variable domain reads DSGVTQTPKHLITATGQRVTLRCSPRSGDLSVYWYQQSLDQGLQFLIQYYNGEERAKGNILERFSAQQFPDLHSELNLSSLELGDSALYFCASSVDNRNTEAFFGQGTRLTVV.

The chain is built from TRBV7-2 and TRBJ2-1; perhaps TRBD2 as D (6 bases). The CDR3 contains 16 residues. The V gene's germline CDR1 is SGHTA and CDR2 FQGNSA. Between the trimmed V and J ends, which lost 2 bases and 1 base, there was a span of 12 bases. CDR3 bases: TGTGCCAGCAGCTTAAGGGCGGGGCCATCCTACAATGAGCAGTTCTTC. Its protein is CASSLRAGPSYNEQFF. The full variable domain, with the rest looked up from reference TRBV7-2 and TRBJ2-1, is GAGVSQSPSNKVTEKGKDVELRCDPISGHTALYWYRQSLGQGLEFLIYFQGNSAPDKSGLPSDRFSAERTGGSVSTLTIQRTQQEDSAVYLCASSLRAGPSYNEQFFGPGTRLTVL.

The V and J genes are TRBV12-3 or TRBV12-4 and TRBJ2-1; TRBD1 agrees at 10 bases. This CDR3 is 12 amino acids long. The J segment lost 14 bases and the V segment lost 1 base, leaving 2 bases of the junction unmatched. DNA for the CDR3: TGTGCCAGCAGTTTAGGGACAGGGGGGGAGTTCTTC. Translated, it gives CASSLGTGGEFF.

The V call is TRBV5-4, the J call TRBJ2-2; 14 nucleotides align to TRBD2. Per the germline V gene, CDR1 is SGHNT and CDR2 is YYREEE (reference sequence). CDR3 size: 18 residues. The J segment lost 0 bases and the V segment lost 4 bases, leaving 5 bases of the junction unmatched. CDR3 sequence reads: CASSIGLAGGPNTGELFF. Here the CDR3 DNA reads TGTGCCAGCAGCATTGGACTAGCGGGAGGTCCGAACACCGGGGAGCTGTTTTTT.

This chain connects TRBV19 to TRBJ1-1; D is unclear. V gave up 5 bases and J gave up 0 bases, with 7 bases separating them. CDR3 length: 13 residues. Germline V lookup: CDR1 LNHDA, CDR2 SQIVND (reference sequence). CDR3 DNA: TGTGCCAGTAGTCAAGCGGTGAACACTGAAGCTTTCTTT. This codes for CASSQAVNTEAFF.

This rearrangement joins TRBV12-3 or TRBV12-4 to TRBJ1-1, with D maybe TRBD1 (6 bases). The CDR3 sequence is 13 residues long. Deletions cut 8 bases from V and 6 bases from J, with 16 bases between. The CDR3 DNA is TGTGCCAGCCGACTAGGGGGAGGGTCTGAAGCTTTCTTT. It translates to CASRLGGGSEAFF.

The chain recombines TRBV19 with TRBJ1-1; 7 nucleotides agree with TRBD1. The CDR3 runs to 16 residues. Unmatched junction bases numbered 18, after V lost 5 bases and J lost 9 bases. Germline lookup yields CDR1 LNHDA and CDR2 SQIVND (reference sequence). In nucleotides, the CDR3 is TGTGCCAGTAGTTTCGGGGGGGTGGACAGGACCTCTCAAGCTTTCTTT. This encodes CASSFGGVDRTSQAFF.

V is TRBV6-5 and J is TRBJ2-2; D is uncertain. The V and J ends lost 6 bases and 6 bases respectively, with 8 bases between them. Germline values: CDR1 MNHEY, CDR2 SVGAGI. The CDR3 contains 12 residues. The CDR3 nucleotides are TGTGCCAGCAGCGTCTCTGCCGGGGAGCTGTTTTTT. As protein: CASSVSAGELFF.

The CDR3 sequence: CASSITRLGSTDTQYF. The CDR3 region has the DNA TGTGCCAGTAGTATAACCCGGCTAGGCTCGACAGATACGCAGTATTTT. The chain combines TRBV27 with TRBJ2-3; no firm D call. Deletions cut 9 bases from V and 3 bases from J, with 22 bases between. The CDR3 extends over 16 amino acids. Germline V gene sequence: CDR1 MNHEY, CDR2 SMNVEV (reference sequence).

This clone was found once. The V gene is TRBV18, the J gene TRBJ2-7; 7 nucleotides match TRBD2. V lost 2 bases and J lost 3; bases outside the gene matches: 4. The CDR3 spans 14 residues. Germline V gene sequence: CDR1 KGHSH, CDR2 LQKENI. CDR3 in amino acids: CASSPGRDRYEQYV. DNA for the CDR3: TGTGCCAGCTCACCAGGGAGGGATCGCTACGAGCAGTACGTC.

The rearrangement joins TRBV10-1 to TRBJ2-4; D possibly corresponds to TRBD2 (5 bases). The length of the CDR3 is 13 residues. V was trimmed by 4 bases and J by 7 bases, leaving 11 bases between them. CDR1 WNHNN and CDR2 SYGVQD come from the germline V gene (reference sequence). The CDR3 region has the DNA TGCGCCAGCAGTGGGGGAACGGGGAACATTCAGTACTTC. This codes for CASSGGTGNIQYF.

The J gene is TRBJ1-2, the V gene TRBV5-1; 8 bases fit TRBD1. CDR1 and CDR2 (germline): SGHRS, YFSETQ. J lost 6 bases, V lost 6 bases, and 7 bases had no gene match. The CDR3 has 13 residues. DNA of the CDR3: TGCGCCAGCACGAGACAGGGGAGGGATGGCTACACCTTC. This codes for CASTRQGRDGYTF.

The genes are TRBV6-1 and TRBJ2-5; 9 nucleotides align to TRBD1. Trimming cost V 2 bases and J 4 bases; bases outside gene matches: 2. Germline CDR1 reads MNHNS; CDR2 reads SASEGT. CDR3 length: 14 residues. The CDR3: CASSETDRGETQYF. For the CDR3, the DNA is TGTGCCAGCAGTGAAACGGACAGGGGAGAGACCCAGTACTTC.

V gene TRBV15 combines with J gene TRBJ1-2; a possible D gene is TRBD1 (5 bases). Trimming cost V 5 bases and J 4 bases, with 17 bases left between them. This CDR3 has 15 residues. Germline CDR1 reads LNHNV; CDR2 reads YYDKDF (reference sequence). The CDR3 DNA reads TGTGCCACCAGCCCCCGCCTGGGGCTTGGCTATGGCTACACCTTC. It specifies CATSPRLGLGYGYTF.

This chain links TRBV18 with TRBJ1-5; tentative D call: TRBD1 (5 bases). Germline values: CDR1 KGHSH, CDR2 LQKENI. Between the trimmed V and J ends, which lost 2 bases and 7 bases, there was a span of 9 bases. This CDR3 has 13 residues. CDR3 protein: CASSPRGKQPQHF. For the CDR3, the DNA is TGTGCCAGCTCACCAAGGGGAAAACAGCCCCAGCATTTT. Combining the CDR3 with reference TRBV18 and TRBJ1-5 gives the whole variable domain NAGVMQNPRHLVRRRGQEARLRCSPMKGHSHVYWYRQLPEEGLKFMVYLQKENIIDESGMPKERFSAEFPKEGPSILRIQQVVRGDSAAYFCASSPRGKQPQHFGDGTRLSIL.

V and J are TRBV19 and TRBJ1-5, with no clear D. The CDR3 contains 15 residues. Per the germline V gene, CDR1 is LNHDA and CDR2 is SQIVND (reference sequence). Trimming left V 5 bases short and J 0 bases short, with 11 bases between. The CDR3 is CASSRTAPSNQPQHF. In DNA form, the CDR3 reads TGTGCCAGTAGTCGAACCGCGCCTAGCAATCAGCCCCAGCATTTT.